A selection of T cell receptor beta chains follows, all from one sample in a study of CXCR3-negative and CXCR3-positive naive CD8 T cells. Following a re-call of the 5' RACE reads, TCRdb has one entry per CDR3 protein and lacks DNA. This table lists about 130,000 distinct CDR3 sequences. Sequencing was carried out using naive CXCR3- CD8+ T cells from blood. Every receptor here comes from a human donor in good health. Some clones in this sample may be carry-over from other donors' samples. Both conserved end residues are part of each CDR3.

cdr3_length: 16
v_call: TRBV28
j_call: TRBJ2-1
cdr3_aa: CASRTPSGSSYNEQFF

cdr3_length: 15
v_call: TRBV9
j_call: TRBJ2-7
cdr3_aa: CASSVGSSVSYEQYF

cdr3_length: 14
v_call: TRBV7-9
j_call: TRBJ2-1
cdr3_aa: CASSSRVAPNEQFF

cdr3_length: 14
v_call: TRBV5-6
j_call: TRBJ2-3
cdr3_aa: CASSSGTVTDTQYF

cdr3_length: 14
v_call: TRBV28
j_call: TRBJ2-7
cdr3_aa: CASSYQGESYEQYF

cdr3_length: 15
v_call: TRBV12-3/TRBV12-4
j_call: TRBJ2-3
cdr3_aa: CASSLGLAGADTQYF

cdr3_length: 15
v_call: TRBV20-1
j_call: TRBJ1-1
cdr3_aa: CSARDPTAGATEAFF

cdr3_length: 15
v_call: TRBV6-6
j_call: TRBJ2-1
cdr3_aa: CASSLGQGVTNEQFF

cdr3_length: 14
v_call: TRBV28
j_call: TRBJ2-5
cdr3_aa: CASSPWATQETQYF

cdr3_length: 13
v_call: TRBV5-6
j_call: TRBJ2-7
cdr3_aa: CASSREAADEQYF

cdr3_length: 15
v_call: TRBV28
j_call: TRBJ2-7
cdr3_aa: CASAILGRAASEQYF

cdr3_length: 17
v_call: TRBV7-6
j_call: TRBJ2-7
cdr3_aa: CASSSKADVTSAYEQYF

cdr3_length: 14
v_call: TRBV7-3
j_call: TRBJ1-1
cdr3_aa: CASSLTTDDTEAFF

cdr3_length: 11
v_call: TRBV28
j_call: TRBJ1-5
cdr3_aa: CASSTPGPQHF

cdr3_length: 13
v_call: TRBV29-1
j_call: TRBJ1-4
cdr3_aa: CSVEDRAGEKLFF

cdr3_length: 14
v_call: TRBV21-1
j_call: TRBJ1-2
cdr3_aa: CASSTYVPQGGYTF

cdr3_length: 13
v_call: TRBV29-1
j_call: TRBJ2-1
cdr3_aa: CSAWTGTYNEQFF

cdr3_length: 14
v_call: TRBV5-4
j_call: TRBJ2-5
cdr3_aa: CASSPQESQETQYF

cdr3_length: 14
v_call: TRBV2
j_call: TRBJ1-5
cdr3_aa: CASKREGANQPQHF

cdr3_length: 14
v_call: TRBV2
j_call: TRBJ1-1
cdr3_aa: CASSERWGYTEAFF

cdr3_length: 15
v_call: TRBV7-9
j_call: TRBJ1-2
cdr3_aa: CASSPPDLLNYGYTF

cdr3_length: 12
v_call: TRBV11-2
j_call: TRBJ2-2
cdr3_aa: CASSFLGGELFF

cdr3_length: 14
v_call: TRBV5-6
j_call: TRBJ2-7
cdr3_aa: CASSTGTGGYEQYF

cdr3_length: 13
v_call: TRBV19
j_call: TRBJ2-1
cdr3_aa: CASSTDLYNEQFF

cdr3_length: 14
v_call: TRBV7-6
j_call: TRBJ2-7
cdr3_aa: CASSAGSGYYEQYF

cdr3_length: 16
v_call: TRBV4-3
j_call: TRBJ1-5
cdr3_aa: CASSQDYRGSNQPQHF

cdr3_length: 14
v_call: TRBV7-9
j_call: TRBJ1-1
cdr3_aa: CASSSQYWGTEAFF

cdr3_length: 16
v_call: TRBV20-1
j_call: TRBJ2-6
cdr3_aa: CSVLQGQSSGANVLTF

cdr3_length: 14
v_call: TRBV12-3/TRBV12-4
j_call: TRBJ2-7
cdr3_aa: CASSNPGQGYEQYF

cdr3_length: 16
v_call: TRBV5-1
j_call: TRBJ2-2
cdr3_aa: CASSYPRAQGTGELFF

cdr3_length: 13
v_call: TRBV20-1
j_call: TRBJ2-7
cdr3_aa: CSATTGDSYEQYF

cdr3_length: 14
v_call: TRBV7-9
j_call: TRBJ2-7
cdr3_aa: CASSSGRSSYEQYF

cdr3_length: 15
v_call: TRBV10-3
j_call: TRBJ2-7
cdr3_aa: CAIKQTGTGVYEQYF

cdr3_length: 13
v_call: TRBV19
j_call: TRBJ1-5
cdr3_aa: CASSTGGNTPQHF

cdr3_length: 15
v_call: TRBV5-1
j_call: TRBJ2-7
cdr3_aa: CASSLGAGQSYEQYF

cdr3_length: 13
v_call: TRBV29-1
j_call: TRBJ1-2
cdr3_aa: CSVDPGDNYGYTF

cdr3_length: 16
v_call: TRBV7-9
j_call: TRBJ2-3
cdr3_aa: CASSSLSGTSTDTQYF

cdr3_length: 16
v_call: TRBV3-1
j_call: TRBJ1-2
cdr3_aa: CASSQDRTGGSYGYTF

cdr3_length: 15
v_call: TRBV9
j_call: TRBJ1-2
cdr3_aa: CASSVLQETNYGYTF

cdr3_length: 12
v_call: TRBV29-1
j_call: TRBJ2-2
cdr3_aa: CSVLGNTGELFF

cdr3_length: 17
v_call: TRBV7-2
j_call: TRBJ2-3
cdr3_aa: CASSLQWVVGATDTQYF

cdr3_length: 16
v_call: TRBV29-1
j_call: TRBJ2-2
cdr3_aa: CSADLEEGLNTGELFF